This TCR beta chain stems from a study of OX40 agonist ivuxolimab in advanced cancers. Study in general: Under the entry rules, prior anti-PD-1, anti-PD-L1 or anti-CTLA-4 therapy was allowed, and 40% had some.

A note on this clone: Its antigen is unknown.

Trimming removed 4 bases from V and 4 bases from J; junction bases left unmatched: 12. This CDR3 has 16 residues. Germline CDR1 is SGDLS and CDR2 is YYNGEE. Notes on the study in general: Fewer expanded clones were found on average in CD4+ than in CD8+ T cells. Researchers did not determine the expanded peripheral T cells' antigen specificity. Partial responders receiving 0.1-3.0 mg/kg showed among the lowest clonal expansion.

Measured with immunoSEQ multiplex PCR; TCRdb has only the in-frame clones, and not every one. The data show some 60,000 clones, with 85% seen just once and 3% to 4.5% held by the top ten. The sample was CD4+ or CD8+ T cells sorted from blood, taken in a trial of the OX40 agonist ivuxolimab. The V and J genes are TRBV9 and TRBJ2-7, with 9 bases lining up with TRBD1. This receptor was obtained from an adult with an advanced solid tumor such as melanoma, head and neck, liver or kidney cancer. The DNA of the CDR3 is TGTGCCAGCAGCCGATCGCCGGGACAGGGAAGGTACGAGCAGTACTTC. It is translated as CASSRSPGQGRYEQYF.